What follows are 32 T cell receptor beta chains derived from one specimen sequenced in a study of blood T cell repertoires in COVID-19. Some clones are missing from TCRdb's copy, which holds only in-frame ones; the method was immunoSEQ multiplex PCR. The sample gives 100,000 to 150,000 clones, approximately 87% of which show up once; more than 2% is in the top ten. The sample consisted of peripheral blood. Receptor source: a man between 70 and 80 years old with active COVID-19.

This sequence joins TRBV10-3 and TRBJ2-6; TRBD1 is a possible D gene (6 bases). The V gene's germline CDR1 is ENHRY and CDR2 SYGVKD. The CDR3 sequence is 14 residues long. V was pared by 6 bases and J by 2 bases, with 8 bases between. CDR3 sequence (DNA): TGTGCCATCAGGGACAGTACTGGGGCCAACGTCCTGACTTTC. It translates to CAIRDSTGANVLTF.

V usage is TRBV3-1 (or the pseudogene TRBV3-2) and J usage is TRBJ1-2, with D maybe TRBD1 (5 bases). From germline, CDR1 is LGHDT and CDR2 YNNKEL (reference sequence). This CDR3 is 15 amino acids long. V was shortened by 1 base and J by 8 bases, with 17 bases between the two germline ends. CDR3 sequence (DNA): TGTGCCAGCAGCCAAGGACGGGGGGGGATGGAAGGCTACACCTTC. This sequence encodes CASSQGRGGMEGYTF.

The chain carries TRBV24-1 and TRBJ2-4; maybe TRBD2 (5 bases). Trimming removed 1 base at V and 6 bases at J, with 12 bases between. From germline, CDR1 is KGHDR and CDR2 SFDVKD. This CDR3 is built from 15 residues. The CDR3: CATSDFVSGRNIQYF. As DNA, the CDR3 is TGTGCCACCAGTGATTTTGTGAGTGGGAGAAACATTCAGTACTTC.

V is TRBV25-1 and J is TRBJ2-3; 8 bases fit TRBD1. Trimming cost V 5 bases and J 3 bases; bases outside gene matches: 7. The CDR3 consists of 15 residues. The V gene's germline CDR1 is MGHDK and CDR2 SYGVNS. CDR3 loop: CASSLHRGSTDTQYF. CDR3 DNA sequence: TGTGCCAGCAGTTTACACAGGGGGAGTACAGATACGCAGTATTTT.

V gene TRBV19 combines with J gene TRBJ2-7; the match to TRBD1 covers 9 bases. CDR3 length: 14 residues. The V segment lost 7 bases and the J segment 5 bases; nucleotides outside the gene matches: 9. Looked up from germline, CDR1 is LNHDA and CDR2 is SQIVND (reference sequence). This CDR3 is CASTPTGTGNEQYF. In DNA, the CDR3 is TGTGCCAGTACCCCAACAGGGACAGGGAACGAGCAGTACTTC.

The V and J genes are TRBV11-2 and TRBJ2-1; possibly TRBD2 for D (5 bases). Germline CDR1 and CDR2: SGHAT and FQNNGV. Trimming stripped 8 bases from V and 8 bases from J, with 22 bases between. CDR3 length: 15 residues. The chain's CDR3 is CASFPEDPYGDEQFF. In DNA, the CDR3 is TGTGCCAGCTTCCCGGAGGATCCCTACGGCGATGAGCAGTTCTTC. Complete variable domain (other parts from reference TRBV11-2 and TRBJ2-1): EAGVAQSPRYKIIEKRQSVAFWCNPISGHATLYWYQQILGQGPKLLIQFQNNGVVDDSQLPKDRFSAERLKGVDSTLKIQPAKLEDSAVYLCASFPEDPYGDEQFFGPGTRLTVL.

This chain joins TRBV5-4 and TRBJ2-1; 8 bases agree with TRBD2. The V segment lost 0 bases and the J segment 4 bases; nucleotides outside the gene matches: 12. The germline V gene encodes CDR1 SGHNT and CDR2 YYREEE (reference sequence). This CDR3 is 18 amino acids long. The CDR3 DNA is TGTGCCAGCAGCTTGGACCGTCGCGGGAGGAACAATTACAATGAGCAGTTCTTC. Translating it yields CASSLDRRGRNNYNEQFF. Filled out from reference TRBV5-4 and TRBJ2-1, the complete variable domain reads ETGVTQSPTHLIKTRGQQVTLRCSSQSGHNTVSWYQQALGQGPQFIFQYYREEENGRGNFPPRFSGLQFPNYSSELNVNALELDDSALYLCASSLDRRGRNNYNEQFFGPGTRLTVL.

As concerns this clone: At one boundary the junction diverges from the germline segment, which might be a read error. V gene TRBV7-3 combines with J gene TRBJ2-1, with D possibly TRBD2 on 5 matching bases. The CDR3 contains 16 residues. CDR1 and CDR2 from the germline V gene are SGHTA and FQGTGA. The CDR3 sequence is CVSSLDSGPGKNEQFF. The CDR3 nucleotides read TGTGTCAGCAGCTTAGATAGTGGCCCCGGGAAAAATGAGCAGTTCTTC. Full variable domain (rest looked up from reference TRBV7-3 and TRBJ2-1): GAGVSQTPSNKVTEKGKYVELRCDPISGHTALYWYRQSLGQGPEFLIYFQGTGAADDSGLPNDRFFAVRPEGSVSTLKIQRTERGDSAVYLCVSSLDSGPGKNEQFFGPGTRLTVL.

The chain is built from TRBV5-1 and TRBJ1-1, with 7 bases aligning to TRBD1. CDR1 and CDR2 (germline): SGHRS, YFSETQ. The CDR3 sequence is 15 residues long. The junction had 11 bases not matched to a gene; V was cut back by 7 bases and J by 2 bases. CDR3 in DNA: TGCGCCAGCTCTCTGACAGGGTCGGGAAACACTGAAGCTTTCTTT. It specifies CASSLTGSGNTEAFF.

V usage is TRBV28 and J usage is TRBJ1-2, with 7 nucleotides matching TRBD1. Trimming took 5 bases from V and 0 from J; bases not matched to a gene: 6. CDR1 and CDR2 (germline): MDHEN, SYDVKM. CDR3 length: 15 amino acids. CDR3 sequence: CASSPRGSPNYGYTF. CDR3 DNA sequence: TGTGCCAGCAGTCCCAGGGGGTCACCTAACTATGGCTACACCTTC.

The CDR3 DNA is TGTGCCAGCTCACCTGAGGCACAGGGCGACACCATATATTTT. It encodes CASSPEAQGDTIYF. V is TRBV18 and J is TRBJ1-3; D might be TRBD1 (6 bases). This CDR3 has 14 residues. Per germline, CDR1 KGHSH and CDR2 LQKENI. The V and J ends lost 3 bases and 8 bases respectively, with 14 bases between them.

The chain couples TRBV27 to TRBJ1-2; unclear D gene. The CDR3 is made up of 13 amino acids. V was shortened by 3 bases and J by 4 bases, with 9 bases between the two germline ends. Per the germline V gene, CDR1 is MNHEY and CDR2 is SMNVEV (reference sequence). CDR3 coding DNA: TGTGCCAGCAGTTTGACAAGGTTCTATGGCTACACCTTC. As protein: CASSLTRFYGYTF.

The CDR3 sequence is CASSLGNQAYEQYF. Here the CDR3 DNA reads TGTGCCAGCAGCTTAGGGAATCAGGCCTACGAGCAGTACTTC. This chain connects TRBV11-2 to TRBJ2-7, with D unresolved. The CDR3 length is 14 residues. V was clipped by 1 base and J by 2 bases, with 9 bases between them. Germline CDR1 and CDR2: SGHAT and FQNNGV.

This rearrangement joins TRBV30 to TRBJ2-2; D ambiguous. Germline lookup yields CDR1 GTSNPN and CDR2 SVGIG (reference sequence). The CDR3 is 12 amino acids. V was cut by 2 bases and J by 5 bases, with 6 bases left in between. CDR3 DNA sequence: TGTGCCTGGAGTCCAATTACCGGGGAGCTGTTTTTT. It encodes CAWSPITGELFF.

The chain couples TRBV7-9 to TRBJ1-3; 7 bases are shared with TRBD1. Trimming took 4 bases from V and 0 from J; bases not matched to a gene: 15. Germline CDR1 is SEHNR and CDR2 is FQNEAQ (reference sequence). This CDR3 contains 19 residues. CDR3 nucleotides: TGTGCCAGCAGCTCCCGAATAGTACAGGGGCGAAACTCTGGAAACACCATATATTTT. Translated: CASSSRIVQGRNSGNTIYF.

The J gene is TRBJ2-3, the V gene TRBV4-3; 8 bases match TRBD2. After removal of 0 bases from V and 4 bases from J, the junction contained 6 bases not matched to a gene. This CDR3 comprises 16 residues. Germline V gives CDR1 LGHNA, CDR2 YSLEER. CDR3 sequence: CASSQDWREVPDTQYF. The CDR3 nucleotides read TGCGCCAGCAGCCAAGATTGGCGGGAGGTCCCAGATACGCAGTATTTT.

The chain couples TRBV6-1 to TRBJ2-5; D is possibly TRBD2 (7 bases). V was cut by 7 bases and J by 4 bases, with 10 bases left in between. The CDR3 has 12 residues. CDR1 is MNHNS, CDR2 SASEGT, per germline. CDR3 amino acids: CASNGGAETQYF. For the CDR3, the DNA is TGTGCCAGCAATGGGGGGGCAGAGACCCAGTACTTC.

The CDR3 DNA reads as TGTGCCAGCAGCCTGCAGGGATCGAGCACTGAAGCTTTCTTT. The encoded protein is CASSLQGSSTEAFF. The gene calls are TRBV7-6 and TRBJ1-1; tentative D call: TRBD1 (5 bases). This CDR3 has 14 residues. Germline-derived CDR1 and CDR2 are SGHVS and FNYEAQ. The V end was cut by 5 bases, the J end by 4 bases, with 14 bases between.

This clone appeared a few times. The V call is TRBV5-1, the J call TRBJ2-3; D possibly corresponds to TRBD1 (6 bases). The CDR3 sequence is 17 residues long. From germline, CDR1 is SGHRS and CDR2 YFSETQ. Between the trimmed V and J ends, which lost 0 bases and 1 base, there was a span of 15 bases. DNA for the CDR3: TGCGCCAGCAGCTTGGCCGAAGGGACATTTCGCACAGATACGCAGTATTTT. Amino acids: CASSLAEGTFRTDTQYF.

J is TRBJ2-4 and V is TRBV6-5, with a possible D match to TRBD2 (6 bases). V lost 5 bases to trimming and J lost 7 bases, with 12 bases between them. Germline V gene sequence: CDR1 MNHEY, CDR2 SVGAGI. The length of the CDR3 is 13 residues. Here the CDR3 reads CASSPLGGNIQYF. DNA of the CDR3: TGTGCCAGCAGTCCCCTCGGAGGGAACATTCAGTACTTC.

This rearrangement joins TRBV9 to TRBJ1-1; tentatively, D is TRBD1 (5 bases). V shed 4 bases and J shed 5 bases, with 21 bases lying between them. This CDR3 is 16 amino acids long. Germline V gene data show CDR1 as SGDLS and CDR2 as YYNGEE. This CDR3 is CASSSLAAGGLTEAFF. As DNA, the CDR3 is TGTGCCAGCAGCTCCCTTGCCGCGGGGGGATTGACTGAAGCTTTCTTT.

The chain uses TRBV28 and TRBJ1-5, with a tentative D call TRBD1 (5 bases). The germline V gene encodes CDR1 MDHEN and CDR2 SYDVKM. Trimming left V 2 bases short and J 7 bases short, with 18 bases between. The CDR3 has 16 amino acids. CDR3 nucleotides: TGTGCCAGCAGTTTAGGCAGGGCTTTCCGGAAACAGCCCCAGCATTTT. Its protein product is CASSLGRAFRKQPQHF. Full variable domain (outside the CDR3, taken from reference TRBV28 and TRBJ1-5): DVKVTQSSRYLVKRTGEKVFLECVQDMDHENMFWYRQDPGLGLRLIYFSYDVKMKEKGDIPEGYSVSREKKERFSLILESASTNQTSMYLCASSLGRAFRKQPQHFGDGTRLSIL.

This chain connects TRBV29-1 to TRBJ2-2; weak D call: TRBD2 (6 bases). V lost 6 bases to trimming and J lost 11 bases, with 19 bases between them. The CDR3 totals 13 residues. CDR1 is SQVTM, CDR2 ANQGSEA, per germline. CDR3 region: CSVGLPSTRELFF. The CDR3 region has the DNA TGCAGCGTGGGACTCCCTTCAACCCGAGAGCTGTTTTTT.

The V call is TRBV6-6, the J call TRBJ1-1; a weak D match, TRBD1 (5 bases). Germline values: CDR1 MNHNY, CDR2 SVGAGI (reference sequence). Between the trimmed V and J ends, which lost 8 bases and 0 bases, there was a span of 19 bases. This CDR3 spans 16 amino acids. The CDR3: CASASDLTVMNTEAFF. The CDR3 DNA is TGTGCCAGCGCGAGTGACCTGACAGTTATGAACACTGAAGCTTTCTTT.

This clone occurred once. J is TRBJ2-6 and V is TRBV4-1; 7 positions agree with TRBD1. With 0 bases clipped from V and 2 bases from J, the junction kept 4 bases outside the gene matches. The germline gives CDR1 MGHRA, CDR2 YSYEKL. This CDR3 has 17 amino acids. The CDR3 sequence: CASSQDTTGTGANVLTF. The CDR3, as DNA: TGCGCCAGCAGCCAAGATACGACAGGGACTGGGGCCAACGTCCTGACTTTC.

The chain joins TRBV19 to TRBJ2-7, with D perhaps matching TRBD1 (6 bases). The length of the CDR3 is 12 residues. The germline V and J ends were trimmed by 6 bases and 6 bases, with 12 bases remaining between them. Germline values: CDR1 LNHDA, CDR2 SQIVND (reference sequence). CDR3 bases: TGTGCCAGTAGACAGGGTGAAGGCGAGCAGTACTTC. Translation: CASRQGEGEQYF.

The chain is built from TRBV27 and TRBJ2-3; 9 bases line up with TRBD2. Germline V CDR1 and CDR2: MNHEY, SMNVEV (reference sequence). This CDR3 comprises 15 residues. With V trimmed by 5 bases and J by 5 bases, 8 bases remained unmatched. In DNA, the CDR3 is TGTGCCAGCAGTGCCAAACTAGCGGGCGTAGATACGCAGTATTTT. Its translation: CASSAKLAGVDTQYF.

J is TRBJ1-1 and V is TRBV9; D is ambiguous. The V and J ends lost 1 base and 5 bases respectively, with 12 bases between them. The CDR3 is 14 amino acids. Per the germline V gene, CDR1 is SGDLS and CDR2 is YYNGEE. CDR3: CASSVRGSPTEAFF. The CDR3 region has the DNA TGTGCCAGCAGCGTACGTGGCTCTCCGACTGAAGCTTTCTTT.

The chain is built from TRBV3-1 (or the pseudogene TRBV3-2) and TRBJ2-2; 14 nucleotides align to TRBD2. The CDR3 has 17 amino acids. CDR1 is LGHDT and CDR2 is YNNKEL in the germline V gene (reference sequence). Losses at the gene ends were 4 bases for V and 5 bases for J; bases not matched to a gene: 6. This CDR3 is CASSRGLAGEGTGELFF. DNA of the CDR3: TGTGCCAGCAGCCGGGGACTAGCGGGAGAGGGAACCGGGGAGCTGTTTTTT.

The CDR3 nucleotides are TGTGCCAGCAGCCAGCTGAGGAACACCATATATTTT. It encodes CASSQLRNTIYF. The chain has TRBV3-1 (or the pseudogene TRBV3-2) and TRBJ1-3, with unresolved D. This CDR3 has 12 amino acids. Germline assignment: CDR1 LGHDT and CDR2 YNNKEL (reference sequence). Trimming cost V 3 bases and J 7 bases, with 7 bases left between them.

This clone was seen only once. The CDR3 reads CASSPVKGAGNTIYF. The CDR3 nucleotides are TGTGCCAGCTCCCCCGTGAAGGGGGCGGGAAACACCATATATTTT. V gene TRBV18 combines with J gene TRBJ1-3; 7 bases are shared with TRBD1. Germline V gene data show CDR1 as KGHSH and CDR2 as LQKENI. The CDR3 runs to 15 residues. The trim removed 6 bases at V and 4 bases at J, leaving 9 bases unmatched. Full variable domain (remainder filled in from reference TRBV18 and TRBJ1-3): NAGVMQNPRHLVRRRGQEARLRCSPMKGHSHVYWYRQLPEEGLKFMVYLQKENIIDESGMPKERFSAEFPKEGPSILRIQQVVRGDSAAYFCASSPVKGAGNTIYFGEGSWLTVV.

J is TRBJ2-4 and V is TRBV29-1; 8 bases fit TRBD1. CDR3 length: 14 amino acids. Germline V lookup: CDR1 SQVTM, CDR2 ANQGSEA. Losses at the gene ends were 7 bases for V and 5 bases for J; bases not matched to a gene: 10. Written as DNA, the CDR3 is TGCAGCGCCTCTTCCAGGGGGCCTCAAAACATTCAGTACTTC. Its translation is CSASSRGPQNIQYF. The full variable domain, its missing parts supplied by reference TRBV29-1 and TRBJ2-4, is SAVISQKPSRDICQRGTSLTIQCQVDSQVTMMFWYRQQPGQSLTLIATANQGSEATYESGFVIDKFPISRPNLTFSTLTVSNMSPEDSSIYLCSASSRGPQNIQYFGAGTRLSVL.